Sequencing of this T cell receptor (beta chain) was carried out in a study of Ad26.COV2.S vaccination and SARS-CoV-2 variants. In the study overall: Intramuscular Ad26.COV2.S at 5x10^10 or 1x10^11 viral particles.

The data were produced by immunoSEQ multiplex PCR, yet TCRdb's version contains in-frame clones alone and is incomplete. The sample has some 330,000 clones; roughly 90% are singletons. The CDR3 extends over 14 amino acids. Germline V gene lookup returns CDR1 SGHTA and CDR2 FQGNSA. V was cut by 5 bases and J by 0 bases, with 10 bases left in between. Treatment defined: approximately 18 received Ad26.COV2.S at low or high dose, single or two shots; roughly five received placebo; per-sample allocation not given. Sampling took place 63 days after the first vaccine or placebo injection. This chain connects TRBV7-2 to TRBJ1-2, with a tentative D call TRBD1 (5 bases). The receptor was derived from a person between 18 and 65 years old who received the Ad26.COV2.S COVID-19 vaccine or a placebo. The material was peripheral blood, obtained in a trial of Ad26.COV2.S vaccine versus placebo. The CDR3 sequence: CASSGGGANYGYTF. The CDR3 DNA follows: TGTGCCAGCAGCGGCGGGGGGGCTAACTATGGCTACACCTTC. The variable domain in full, with the rest retrieved from reference TRBV7-2 and TRBJ1-2, is GAGVSQSPSNKVTEKGKDVELRCDPISGHTALYWYRQSLGQGLEFLIYFQGNSAPDKSGLPSDRFSAERTGGSVSTLTIQRTQQEDSAVYLCASSGGGANYGYTFGSGTRLTVV.